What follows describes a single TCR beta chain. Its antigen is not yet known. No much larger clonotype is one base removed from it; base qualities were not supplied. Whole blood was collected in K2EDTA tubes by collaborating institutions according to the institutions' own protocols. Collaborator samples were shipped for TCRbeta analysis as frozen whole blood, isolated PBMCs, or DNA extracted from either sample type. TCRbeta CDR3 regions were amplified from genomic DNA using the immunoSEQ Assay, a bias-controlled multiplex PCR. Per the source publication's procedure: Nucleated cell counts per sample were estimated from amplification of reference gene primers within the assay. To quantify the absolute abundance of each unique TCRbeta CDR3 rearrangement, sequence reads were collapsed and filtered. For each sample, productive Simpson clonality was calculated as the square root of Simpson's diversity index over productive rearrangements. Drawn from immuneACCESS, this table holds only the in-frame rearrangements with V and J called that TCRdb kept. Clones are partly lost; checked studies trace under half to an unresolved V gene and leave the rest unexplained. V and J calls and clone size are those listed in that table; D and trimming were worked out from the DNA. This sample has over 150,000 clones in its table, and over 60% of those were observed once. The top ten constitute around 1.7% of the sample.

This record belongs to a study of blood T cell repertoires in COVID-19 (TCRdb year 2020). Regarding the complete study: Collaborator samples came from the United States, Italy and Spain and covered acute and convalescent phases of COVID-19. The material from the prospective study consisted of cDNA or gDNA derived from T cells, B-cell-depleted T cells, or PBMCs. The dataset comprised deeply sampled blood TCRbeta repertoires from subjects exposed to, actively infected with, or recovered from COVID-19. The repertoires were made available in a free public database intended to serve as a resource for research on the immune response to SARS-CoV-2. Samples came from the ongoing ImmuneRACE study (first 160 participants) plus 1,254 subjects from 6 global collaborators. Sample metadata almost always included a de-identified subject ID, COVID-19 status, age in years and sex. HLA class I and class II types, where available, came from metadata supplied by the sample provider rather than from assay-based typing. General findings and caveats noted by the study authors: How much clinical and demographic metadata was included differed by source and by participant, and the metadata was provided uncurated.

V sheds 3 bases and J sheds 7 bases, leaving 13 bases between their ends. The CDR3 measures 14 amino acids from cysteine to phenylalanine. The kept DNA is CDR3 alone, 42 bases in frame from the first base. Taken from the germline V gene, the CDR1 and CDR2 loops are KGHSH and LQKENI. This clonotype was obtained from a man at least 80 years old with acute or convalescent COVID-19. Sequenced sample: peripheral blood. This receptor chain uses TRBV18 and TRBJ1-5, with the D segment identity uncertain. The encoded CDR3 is CASSPGPTPQPQHF. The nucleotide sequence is TGTGCCAGCTCACCGGGCCCGACCCCCCAGCCCCAGCATTTT. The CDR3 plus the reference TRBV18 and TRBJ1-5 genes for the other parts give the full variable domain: NAGVMQNPRHLVRRRGQEARLRCSPMKGHSHVYWYRQLPEEGLKFMVYLQKENIIDESGMPKERFSAEFPKEGPSILRIQQVVRGDSAAYFCASSPGPTPQPQHFGDGTRLSIL.